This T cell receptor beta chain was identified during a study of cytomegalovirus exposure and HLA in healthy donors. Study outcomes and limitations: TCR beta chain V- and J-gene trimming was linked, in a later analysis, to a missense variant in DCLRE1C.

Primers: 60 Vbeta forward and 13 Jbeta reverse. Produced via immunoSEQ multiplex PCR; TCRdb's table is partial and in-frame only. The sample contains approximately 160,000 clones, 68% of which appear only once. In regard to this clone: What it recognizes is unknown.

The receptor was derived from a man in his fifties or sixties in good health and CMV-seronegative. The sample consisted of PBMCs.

Written as DNA, the CDR3 is TGTGTCAGAAGCTTGGGCCCCTACTATGGCTACACCTTC. Protein sequence: CVRSLGPYYGYTF. The rearrangement links TRBV7-5 to TRBJ1-2; TRBD1, as called in the table, went unchecked against the DNA. TRBV7-5 represents a pseudogene. CDR3 length: 13 amino acids.